These T cell receptor beta chains were read from a single sample in a study of cytomegalovirus exposure and HLA in healthy donors. Produced via immunoSEQ multiplex PCR; TCRdb's table is partial and in-frame only. The table has almost 200,000 clones, 80% to 85% seen once; the top ten hold around 1.2%. The sample was PBMCs. These receptors all stem from a woman in her 30s in good health and CMV-seronegative. CDR3s include the opening cysteine and the closing phenylalanine or tryptophan. Each record gives: V gene, D gene, J gene, clone size, CDR3 protein, CDR3 DNA. The D gene is left open where the match is weak. Only part of the rows carry a size: once, few, many, or a class if the clone is expanded.

>TRBV2|NA|TRBJ2-4|NA
CASNIGGLAKNIQYF
TGTGCCAGCAACATAGGCGGTTTGGCCAAAAACATTCAGTACTTC
>TRBV6-5|TRBD2|TRBJ2-7|NA
CASTPGGGLANEQYF
TGTGCCAGCACCCCCGGCGGGGGACTAGCGAACGAGCAGTACTTC
>TRBV25-1|TRBD1|TRBJ1-2|NA
CASSEFEGQATRYTF
TGTGCCAGCAGTGAATTTGAGGGACAGGCCACGCGCTACACCTTC
>TRBV5-1|NA|TRBJ2-3|NA
CASSLSEGRTDTQYF
TGCGCCAGCAGCTTATCGGAGGGCCGTACAGATACGCAGTATTTT
>TRBV6-5|NA|TRBJ2-7|NA
CASSSGTYRRYF
TGTGCCAGCAGTTCAGGGACTTATCGACGATACTTC
>TRBV5-1|TRBD2|TRBJ2-1|NA
CASSWGLAGGFYNEQFF
TGCGCCAGCAGCTGGGGACTAGCGGGAGGGTTCTACAATGAGCAGTTCTTC
>TRBV28|TRBD2|TRBJ2-7|few
CASRNSGRVYEQYF
TGTGCCAGCAGGAATAGCGGGAGAGTATACGAGCAGTACTTC
>TRBV7-6|TRBD2|TRBJ2-1|once
CASSLETSGIFNEQFF
TGTGCCAGCAGCTTAGAAACTAGCGGGATATTCAATGAGCAGTTCTTC
>TRBV30|NA|TRBJ1-2|NA
CAWSQGRAGNYGYTF
TGTGCCTGGAGTCAAGGGAGGGCGGGGAACTATGGCTACACCTTC
>TRBV19|NA|TRBJ2-3|NA
CASNPFGETDTQYF
TGTGCCAGTAACCCCTTCGGGGAGACAGATACGCAGTATTTT
>TRBV19|TRBD1|TRBJ2-7|NA
CASSHQGAHEQYF
TGTGCCAGTAGCCACCAGGGGGCCCACGAGCAGTACTTC
>TRBV7-6|NA|TRBJ2-7|NA
CASSLQGSKSYEQYF
TGTGCCAGCAGCTTACAGGGGTCGAAGTCCTACGAGCAGTACTTC
>TRBV7-3|TRBD2|TRBJ2-1|NA
CASSFSGGAHEQFF
TGTGCCAGCAGCTTTAGCGGGGGGGCACATGAGCAGTTCTTC
>TRBV19|TRBD1|TRBJ1-2|NA
CASSPWDRSNYGYTF
TGTGCCAGTAGTCCCTGGGACAGATCGAACTATGGCTACACCTTC
>TRBV11-1|NA|TRBJ2-2|NA
CASSLASGVSGTGELFF
TGTGCCAGCAGCTTGGCTTCGGGGGTGAGTGGCACCGGGGAGCTGTTTTTT
>TRBV5-1|NA|TRBJ2-1|NA
CASSPRPGTSNEQFF
TGCGCCAGCAGCCCCCGGCCAGGGACAAGCAATGAACAGTTCTTC
>TRBV27|NA|TRBJ1-2|once
CASSLQGPYGYTF
TGTGCCAGCAGTTTGCAGGGCCCATATGGCTACACCTTC
>TRBV6-5|TRBD2|TRBJ2-7|NA
CASSYSGAGRVEQYF
TGTGCCAGCAGTTACTCAGGGGCTGGGAGGGTCGAGCAGTACTTC
>TRBV6-5|NA|TRBJ1-4|NA
CASRTPGGGEKLFF
TGTGCCAGCAGGACCCCCGGGGGGGGTGAAAAACTGTTTTTT
>TRBV10-2|NA|TRBJ1-5|NA
CASSDTTGNQPQHF
TGCGCCAGCAGCGATACAACAGGGAATCAGCCCCAGCATTTT
>TRBV29-1|NA|TRBJ2-2|NA
CSALSRDTHTGELFF
TGCAGCGCCCTCAGCCGGGACACGCACACCGGGGAGCTGTTTTTT
>TRBV5-6|TRBD1|TRBJ2-2|NA
CASSLGDRETGELFF
TGTGCCAGCAGCTTGGGCGACAGGGAGACCGGGGAGCTGTTTTTT
>TRBV5-1|NA|TRBJ1-2|NA
CASSPGQPTNYGYTF
TGCGCCAGCAGCCCCGGACAGCCAACTAACTATGGCTACACCTTC
>TRBV5-1|TRBD1|TRBJ2-1|NA
CASSPGQGSYNEQFF
TGCGCCAGCAGCCCAGGACAGGGGTCCTACAATGAGCAGTTCTTC
>TRBV6-1|NA|TRBJ1-4|NA
CASSIGGPNEKLFF
TGTGCCAGCAGTATAGGGGGTCCTAATGAAAAACTGTTTTTT
>TRBV5-1|TRBD1|TRBJ2-7|NA
CASSLGDRGGYEQYF
TGCGCCAGCAGCCTGGGGGACAGGGGTGGTTACGAGCAGTACTTC
>TRBV28|NA|TRBJ1-6|NA
CASSNPTGGSYNSPLHF
TGTGCCAGCAGTAACCCAACCGGGGGCTCCTATAATTCACCCCTCCACTTT
>TRBV10-3|NA|TRBJ2-7|NA
CAISEGGNYEQYF
TGTGCCATCAGTGAAGGCGGGAATTACGAGCAGTACTTC
>TRBV6-5|TRBD2|TRBJ2-2|NA
CASSGLVPGELFF
TGTGCCAGCAGTGGACTAGTTCCCGGGGAGCTGTTTTTT